The source of this T cell receptor (beta chain) is a study of CD8+CD57+ T cells in acquired aplastic anemia. Overall study: CD4+ and CD8+ cells, once sorted, gave DNA averaging about 3 ug.

Study-level points and caveats: Patients had fewer than 35 CD8+ CDR3 sequences in common with controls (the shared set). Patients and healthy controls showed no significant CD8+ Simpson's diversity difference.

Note on this clonotype: The antigen remains undetermined.

The template used for profiling TCR beta VDJ and CDR3 was genomic DNA. TCRdb passed the reads through MiXCR, listing each CDR3 protein once. The profile covers about 270,000 distinct CDR3 sequences, with approximately 56% appearing a single time and roughly 8% taken by the ten largest. V was pared by 3 bases and J by 2 bases, with 9 bases between. Per germline, CDR1 SGHDT and CDR2 YYEEEE. The length of the CDR3 is 14 residues. The V and J genes are TRBV5-6 and TRBJ2-1, with unresolved D. Sequenced input: sorted CD4+, CD8+, or CD8+CD57+ T cells (not recorded which) from PBMCs. The sequence was collected from a human donor with severe aplastic anemia or a healthy control (not recorded which). The CDR3 reads CASSSEYAYNEQFF. The CDR3 nucleotides read TGTGCCAGCAGCTCCGAATATGCCTACAATGAGCAGTTCTTC.